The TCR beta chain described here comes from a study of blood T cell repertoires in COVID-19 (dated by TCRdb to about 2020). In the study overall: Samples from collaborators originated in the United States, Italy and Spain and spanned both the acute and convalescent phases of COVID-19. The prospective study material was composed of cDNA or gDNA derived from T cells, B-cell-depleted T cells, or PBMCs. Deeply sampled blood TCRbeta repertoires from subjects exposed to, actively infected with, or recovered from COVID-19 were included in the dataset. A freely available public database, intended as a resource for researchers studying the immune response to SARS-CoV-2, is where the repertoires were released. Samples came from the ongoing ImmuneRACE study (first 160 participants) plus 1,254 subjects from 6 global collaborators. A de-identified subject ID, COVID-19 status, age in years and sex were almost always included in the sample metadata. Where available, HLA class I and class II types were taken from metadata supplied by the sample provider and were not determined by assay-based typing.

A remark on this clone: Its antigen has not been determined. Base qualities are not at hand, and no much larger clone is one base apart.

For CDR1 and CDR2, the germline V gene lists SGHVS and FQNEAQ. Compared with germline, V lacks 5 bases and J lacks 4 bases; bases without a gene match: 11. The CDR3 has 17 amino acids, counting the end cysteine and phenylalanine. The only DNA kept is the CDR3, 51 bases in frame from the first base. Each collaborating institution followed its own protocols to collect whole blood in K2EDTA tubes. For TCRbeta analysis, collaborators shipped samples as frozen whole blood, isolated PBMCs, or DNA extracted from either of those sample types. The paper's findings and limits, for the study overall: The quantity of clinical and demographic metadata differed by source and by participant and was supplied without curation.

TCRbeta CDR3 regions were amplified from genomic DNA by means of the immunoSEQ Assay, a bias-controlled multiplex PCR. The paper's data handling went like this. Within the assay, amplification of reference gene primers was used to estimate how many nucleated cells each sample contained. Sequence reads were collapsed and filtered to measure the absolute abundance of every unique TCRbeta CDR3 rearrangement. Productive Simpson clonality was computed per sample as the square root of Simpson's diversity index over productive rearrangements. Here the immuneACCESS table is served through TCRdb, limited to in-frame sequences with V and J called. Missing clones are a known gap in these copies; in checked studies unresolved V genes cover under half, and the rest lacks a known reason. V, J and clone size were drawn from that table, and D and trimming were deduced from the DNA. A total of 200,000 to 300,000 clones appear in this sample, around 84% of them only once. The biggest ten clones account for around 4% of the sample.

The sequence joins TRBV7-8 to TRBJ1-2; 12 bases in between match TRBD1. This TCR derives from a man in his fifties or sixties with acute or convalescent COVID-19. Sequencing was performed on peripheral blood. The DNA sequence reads TGTGCCAGCAGCCGAGGGAGGGACAGGGGGCCCAGCTATGGCTACACCTTC. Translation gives CASSRGRDRGPSYGYTF.